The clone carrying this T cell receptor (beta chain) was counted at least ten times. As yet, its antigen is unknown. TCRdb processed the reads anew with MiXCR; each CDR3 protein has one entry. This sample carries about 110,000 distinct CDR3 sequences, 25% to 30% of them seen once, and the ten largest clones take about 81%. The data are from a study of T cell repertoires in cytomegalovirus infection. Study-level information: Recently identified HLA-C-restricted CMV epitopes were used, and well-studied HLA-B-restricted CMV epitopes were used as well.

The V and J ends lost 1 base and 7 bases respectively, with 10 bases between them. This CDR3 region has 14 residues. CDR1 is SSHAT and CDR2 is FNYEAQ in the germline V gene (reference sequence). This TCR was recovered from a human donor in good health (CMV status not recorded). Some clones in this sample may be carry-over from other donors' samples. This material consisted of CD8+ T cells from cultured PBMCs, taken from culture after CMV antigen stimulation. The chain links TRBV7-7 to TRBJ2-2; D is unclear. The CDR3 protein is CASSLDPESGELFF. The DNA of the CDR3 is TGTGCCAGCAGCTTAGACCCGGAGAGCGGGGAGCTGTTTTTT.